The 28 T cell receptor beta chains given below trace back to one sample, sequenced in a study of OX40 agonist ivuxolimab in advanced cancers. TCRdb keeps only in-frame clones here, not all; method: immunoSEQ multiplex PCR. The data hold about 58,000 clones, with 82% observed a single time. The sequencing used CD4+ or CD8+ T cells sorted from blood, collected in a trial of the OX40 agonist ivuxolimab. These receptors all stem from an adult with an advanced solid tumor such as melanoma, head and neck, liver or kidney cancer.

This chain links TRBV29-1 with TRBJ1-1; 7 nucleotides match TRBD1. Germline V lookup: CDR1 SQVTM, CDR2 ANQGSEA. V shed 7 bases and J 6 bases; nucleotides not matched to a gene: 5. This CDR3 comprises 11 residues. Written as DNA, the CDR3 is TGCAGCGGGCTCGGGACAGCTGAAGCTTTCTTT. Amino acid sequence: CSGLGTAEAFF.

V and J are TRBV19 and TRBJ1-4, with 7 bases lining up with TRBD1. The J segment lost 7 bases and the V segment lost 4 bases, leaving 6 bases of the junction unmatched. CDR3 size: 14 residues. Germline CDR1 is LNHDA and CDR2 is SQIVND (reference sequence). As DNA, the CDR3 is TGTGCCAGTAGTACAACAGGGGTGGGTGAAAAACTGTTTTTT. Translating gives CASSTTGVGEKLFF.

The rearrangement joins TRBV6-6 to TRBJ1-2; no clear D. The germline gives CDR1 MNHNY, CDR2 SVGAGI (reference sequence). V shed 2 bases and J shed 3 bases, with 13 bases lying between them. CDR3 size: 15 residues. The CDR3 spells CASSYLRGPYYGYTF. CDR3 sequence (DNA): TGTGCCAGCAGTTACCTTCGGGGTCCGTACTATGGCTACACCTTC.

The chain employs TRBV11-3 and TRBJ1-6; the D is unclear. Trimming stripped 5 bases from V and 8 bases from J, with 13 bases between. Germline V CDR1 and CDR2: SGHNT, YENEEA. The length of the CDR3 is 14 residues. Here the CDR3 DNA reads TGTGCCAGCAGCCGGCACACTGGGGATTCACCCCTCCACTTT. This sequence encodes CASSRHTGDSPLHF.

The rearrangement joins TRBV29-1 to TRBJ2-5, with D possibly matching TRBD1 (6 bases). The germline V gene has CDR1 SQVTM and CDR2 ANQGSEA. The V gene lost 6 bases and the J gene lost 0 bases, with 11 bases spanning the gap. The CDR3 contains 13 residues. CDR3 amino acids: CSVWTANQETQYF. Written as DNA, the CDR3 is TGCAGCGTATGGACAGCGAACCAAGAGACCCAGTACTTC. Together with reference TRBV29-1 and TRBJ2-5, the CDR3 gives the full variable domain: SAVISQKPSRDICQRGTSLTIQCQVDSQVTMMFWYRQQPGQSLTLIATANQGSEATYESGFVIDKFPISRPNLTFSTLTVSNMSPEDSSIYLCSVWTANQETQYFGPGTRLLVL.

V and J are TRBV5-1 and TRBJ2-2; possibly TRBD1 for D (5 bases). This CDR3 region has 16 residues. Germline CDR1 and CDR2: SGHRS and YFSETQ. V was cut by 0 bases and J by 4 bases, with 13 bases left in between. DNA for the CDR3: TGCGCCAGCAGCTTGGAAACAGGCCGCCCCACCGGGGAGCTGTTTTTT. Protein: CASSLETGRPTGELFF.

This chain connects TRBV18 to TRBJ2-7; D may be TRBD1 (6 bases). Trimming left V 4 bases short and J 5 bases short, with 12 bases between. CDR3 size: 13 residues. Looked up from germline, CDR1 is KGHSH and CDR2 is LQKENI. CDR3 sequence (DNA): TGTGCCAGCTCACTCAACAGGGATCACGAGCAGTACTTC. Amino acid sequence: CASSLNRDHEQYF.

This chain uses TRBV27 with TRBJ1-1; D uncertain. The CDR3 contains 14 residues. Germline V gives CDR1 MNHEY, CDR2 SMNVEV (reference sequence). The germline V and J ends were trimmed by 6 bases and 0 bases, with 11 bases remaining between them. The CDR3 protein is CASSSGYMNTEAFF. As DNA, the CDR3 is TGTGCCAGCAGCTCCGGATACATGAACACTGAAGCTTTCTTT.

The chain uses TRBV10-3 and TRBJ2-7; D might be TRBD2 (5 bases). The CDR3 loop spans 13 amino acids. V dropped 10 bases and J dropped 2 bases, with 15 bases sitting between them. The germline CDR1 and CDR2 sequences are ENHRY and SYGVKD. DNA for the CDR3: TGTGCCACGGGGATGGCCGACGCCTACGAGCAGTACTTC. As protein: CATGMADAYEQYF.

The chain links TRBV18 to TRBJ2-7, with D unclear. Germline CDR1 is KGHSH and CDR2 is LQKENI. This CDR3 spans 12 amino acids. Trimming left V 3 bases short and J 1 base short, with 4 bases between. The DNA for the CDR3 is TGTGCCAGCTCACCGGAGTCCTACGAGCAGTACTTC. Translation gives CASSPESYEQYF.

The genes are TRBV7-2 and TRBJ2-7, with TRBD1 matching over 7 bases. V shed 5 bases and J 2 bases; nucleotides not matched to a gene: 6. This CDR3 is 14 amino acids long. Per germline, CDR1 SGHTA and CDR2 FQGNSA. CDR3 coding DNA: TGTGCCAGCAGCCCCGGGACAGTCGCCTACGAGCAGTACTTC. It yields the protein CASSPGTVAYEQYF.

This chain joins TRBV7-9 and TRBJ2-7; 9 bases are shared with TRBD2. V gave up 5 bases and J gave up 6 bases; unmatched junction bases: 5. Germline lookup yields CDR1 SEHNR and CDR2 FQNEAQ (reference sequence). The CDR3 totals 13 residues. CDR3 region: CASSPGLAGEQYF. In nucleotides, the CDR3 is TGTGCCAGCAGCCCGGGACTAGCTGGCGAGCAGTACTTC.

This chain connects TRBV10-2 to TRBJ2-1, with TRBD1 identical over 8 bases. The CDR3 has 14 residues. From germline, CDR1 is WSHSY and CDR2 SAAADI. The trim removed 6 bases at V and 1 base at J, leaving 2 bases unmatched. The CDR3 coding sequence is TGCGCCAGCAGAACAGGGGGTTCCTACAATGAGCAGTTCTTC. It encodes CASRTGGSYNEQFF.

The chain recombines TRBV4-2 with TRBJ2-4, with TRBD2 matching 16 bases. This CDR3 is built from 18 residues. V shed 3 bases and J 7 bases; nucleotides not matched to a gene: 9. The germline gives CDR1 LGHNA, CDR2 YNFKEQ. In DNA, the CDR3 is TGTGCCAGCAGCCAGTCGCCGGGACTAGCGGGAGGGGATAACATTCAGTACTTC. This translates into CASSQSPGLAGGDNIQYF.

The chain combines TRBV7-2 with TRBJ2-3; 8 bases fit TRBD1. The V gene end was trimmed by 0 bases and the J gene end by 4 bases; junction bases not matched to a gene: 0. Looked up from germline, CDR1 is SGHTA and CDR2 is FQGNSA. There are 14 residues in the CDR3. CDR3 amino acids: CASSLATGADTQYF. CDR3 nucleotide sequence: TGTGCCAGCAGCTTAGCGACAGGGGCAGATACGCAGTATTTT.

This clone showed up just a few times. This rearrangement joins TRBV2 to TRBJ1-5, with D uncertain. Between the trimmed V and J ends, which lost 4 bases and 2 bases, there was a span of 12 bases. The CDR3 runs to 15 residues. Germline-derived CDR1 and CDR2 are SNHLY and FYNNEI. The CDR3 protein is CASSALQGGNQPQHF. CDR3 nucleotides: TGTGCCAGCAGTGCCCTCCAAGGCGGCAATCAGCCCCAGCATTTT.

Comments on this clone: At one boundary the junction diverges from the germline segment, which might be a read error. V gene TRBV6-5 combines with J gene TRBJ1-6; D is unresolved. This CDR3 has 13 residues. Germline V gene sequence: CDR1 MNHEY, CDR2 SVGAGI. CDR3 DNA sequence: TGTGCCCGCAGTTCAGTTACTAATTCACCCCTCCACTTT. The encoded protein is CARSSVTNSPLHF.

This clone has just one count. The chain is built from TRBV5-6 and TRBJ2-2, with TRBD1 matching 7 bases. The trim removed 2 bases at V and 7 bases at J, leaving 8 bases unmatched. The CDR3 totals 15 residues. Germline V CDR1 and CDR2: SGHDT, YYEEEE. The chain's CDR3 is CASSFSGTAIGELFF. The CDR3 nucleotides are TGTGCCAGCAGCTTCTCCGGGACAGCAATCGGGGAGCTGTTTTTT. The full variable domain, rest sourced from reference TRBV5-6 and TRBJ2-2, is DAGVTQSPTHLIKTRGQQVTLRCSPKSGHDTVSWYQQALGQGPQFIFQYYEEEERQRGNFPDRFSGHQFPNYSSELNVNALLLGDSALYLCASSFSGTAIGELFFGEGSRLTVL.

The chain links TRBV7-3 to TRBJ2-1; possible D gene TRBD2, 6 bases. The CDR3 runs to 14 residues. The germline CDR1 and CDR2 sequences are SGHTA and FQGTGA. V was pared by 3 bases and J by 8 bases, with 14 bases between. CDR3 DNA sequence: TGTGCCAGCAGCTTCGGGAGTGTAGGCGATGAGCAGTTCTTC. Its protein is CASSFGSVGDEQFF.

The chain has TRBV5-4 and TRBJ1-2, with no clear D. Looked up from germline, CDR1 is SGHNT and CDR2 is YYREEE (reference sequence). The CDR3 contains 12 residues. Trimming cost V 4 bases and J 4 bases, with 8 bases left between them. The CDR3 DNA sequence: TGTGCCAGCAGCCTGGACTCCTATGGCTACACCTTC. Translation gives CASSLDSYGYTF.

V is TRBV19 and J is TRBJ1-1; D ambiguous. This CDR3 is built from 13 residues. In germline, CDR1 is LNHDA, CDR2 SQIVND (reference sequence). V dropped 1 base and J dropped 1 base, with 4 bases sitting between them. The CDR3 DNA is TGTGCCAGTAGTATAGGCGGGAACACTGAAGCTTTCTTT. It is translated as CASSIGGNTEAFF.

The V and J genes are TRBV27 and TRBJ1-2; weak D call: TRBD1 (5 bases). The germline CDR1 and CDR2 sequences are MNHEY and SMNVEV (reference sequence). Trimming removed 5 bases from V and 3 bases from J, with 13 bases in between. This CDR3 region has 14 residues. The CDR3 is CASSPLAGHYGYTF. The CDR3 DNA follows: TGTGCCAGCAGTCCCCTGGCAGGGCACTATGGCTACACCTTC.

The rearrangement uses TRBV7-8 and TRBJ1-1; 8 bases agree with TRBD1. This CDR3 comprises 14 residues. With V trimmed by 2 bases and J by 11 bases, 10 bases remained unmatched. The germline V gene has CDR1 SGHVS and CDR2 FQNEAQ. Here the CDR3 reads CASSLSGGVMGAFF. CDR3 sequence (DNA): TGTGCCAGCAGCTTATCAGGGGGCGTGATGGGGGCTTTCTTT.

The J gene is TRBJ1-5, the V gene TRBV7-2; the D gene is possibly TRBD1 (6 bases). V shed 5 bases and J shed 6 bases, with 17 bases lying between them. The CDR3 runs 15 residues. The V gene's germline CDR1 is SGHTA and CDR2 FQGNSA. The DNA of the CDR3 is TGTGCCAGCAGCGCCGGTACAGGGACAAGTCAGCCCCAGCATTTT. Amino acids: CASSAGTGTSQPQHF. Looking up the rest from reference TRBV7-2 and TRBJ1-5 gives the full variable domain: GAGVSQSPSNKVTEKGKDVELRCDPISGHTALYWYRQSLGQGLEFLIYFQGNSAPDKSGLPSDRFSAERTGGSVSTLTIQRTQQEDSAVYLCASSAGTGTSQPQHFGDGTRLSIL.

The chain is built from TRBV5-8 and TRBJ1-2; a possible D gene is TRBD1 (6 bases). The CDR3 extends over 15 amino acids. V lost 0 bases to trimming and J lost 4 bases, with 13 bases between them. Germline V gene lookup returns CDR1 SGHTS and CDR2 YDEGEE. The CDR3 loop reads CASSLEGGIRYGYTF. Written as DNA, the CDR3 is TGTGCCAGCAGCTTGGAAGGGGGGATCCGCTATGGCTACACCTTC.

V usage is TRBV7-3 and J usage is TRBJ1-4; D is unresolved. Germline V gene data show CDR1 as SGHTA and CDR2 as FQGTGA. The CDR3 loop spans 17 amino acids. Trimming took off 1 base at V and 0 bases at J, with 12 bases between the two ends. CDR3 loop: CASSLNPDSTTNEKLFF. The CDR3 coding sequence is TGTGCCAGCAGCTTAAATCCCGACTCAACAACTAATGAAAAACTGTTTTTT.

The chain recombines TRBV11-3 with TRBJ2-7; D not resolved. The CDR3 is 12 residues long. Trimming took 4 bases from V and 7 from J, leaving 11 bases between them. Germline V gene sequence: CDR1 SGHNT, CDR2 YENEEA. The CDR3 region has the DNA TGTGCCAGCAGCTCCTACGAAGGGGAGCAGTACTTC. It translates to CASSSYEGEQYF.

The chain recombines TRBV9 with TRBJ1-2; 8 bases are shared with TRBD1. V shed 4 bases and J 1 base; nucleotides not matched to a gene: 12. Germline V CDR1 and CDR2: SGDLS, YYNGEE. The CDR3 is 17 amino acids. CDR3 nucleotides: TGTGCCAGCAGCCCTAAAGACAGGGGAACCTATAACTATGGCTACACCTTC. Protein: CASSPKDRGTYNYGYTF.